The 23 T cell receptor beta chains below were found in one sample sequenced in a study of early T cells in non-severe SARS-CoV-2 infection. One entry per CDR3 protein, called by TCRdb with MiXCR from the 5' RACE reads. The sample has 50,000 or so distinct CDR3 sequences; about 13% are singletons. Material: whole blood. The receptors here all came from an adult who was a healthcare worker with PCR-confirmed SARS-CoV-2 infection or an uninfected control (not recorded which).

At least ten counts were recorded for this clonotype. V gene TRBV12-3 or TRBV12-4 combines with J gene TRBJ1-1, with a possible D match to TRBD1 (5 bases). The CDR3 has 20 residues. V lost 7 bases and J 7 bases, leaving 37 bases between the germline ends. The CDR3 nucleotides are TGTGCCAGCACCCGGGAGACCGGATTGGGGCCAGGTCGCATCTCGCATGAAGCTTTCTTT. Its protein is CASTRETGLGPGRISHEAFF.

Ten or more counts support this clonotype. This sequence joins TRBV12-3 or TRBV12-4 and TRBJ1-1; no clear D. With 6 bases removed from V and 2 bases from J, the gap between germline ends came to 13 bases. The CDR3 extends over 14 amino acids. This CDR3 reads CASSRGRANTEAFF. CDR3 DNA: TGTGCCAGCAGCCGAGGACGGGCAAACACTGAAGCTTTCTTT.

The chain joins TRBV15 to TRBJ2-7; D is perhaps TRBD1 or TRBD2 (5 bases each). The germline gives CDR1 LNHNV, CDR2 YYDKDF (reference sequence). CDR3 size: 13 residues. V lost 3 bases to trimming and J lost 5 bases, with 11 bases between them. CDR3 bases: TGTGCCACCAGCAGGGATCGGGACCACGAGCAGTACTTC. It yields the protein CATSRDRDHEQYF.

This clonotype has ten or more counts. The chain has TRBV7-9 and TRBJ2-5; 9 nucleotides align to TRBD2. V lost 5 bases to trimming and J lost 2 bases; unmatched junction nucleotides: 9. Germline values: CDR1 SEHNR, CDR2 FQNEAQ (reference sequence). The CDR3 sequence is 16 residues long. This CDR3 reads CASSPRLAELQETQYF. DNA for the CDR3: TGTGCCAGCAGCCCCAGACTAGCGGAATTGCAAGAGACCCAGTACTTC.

A few counts support this clonotype. The V gene is TRBV6-1, the J gene TRBJ2-7, with D hard to call. This CDR3 is 10 amino acids long. Germline lookup yields CDR1 MNHNS and CDR2 SASEGT. V was trimmed by 6 bases and J by 2 bases, leaving 2 bases between them. The CDR3 bases are TGTGCCAGCAGGGCCTACGAGCAGTACTTC. Translated: CASRAYEQYF.

Only a few counts were recorded for this clonotype. The chain carries TRBV9 and TRBJ2-1; D may be TRBD2 (6 bases). Germline lookup yields CDR1 SGDLS and CDR2 YYNGEE. V was cut by 3 bases and J by 8 bases, with 12 bases left in between. CDR3 length: 13 residues. CDR3 DNA sequence: TGTGCCAGCAGCGCGGGGGACGCTCATGAGCAGTTCTTC. Encoded protein: CASSAGDAHEQFF.

This clonotype occurred a few times. V usage is TRBV7-3 and J usage is TRBJ1-2, with D unresolved. The CDR3 runs to 13 residues. Per the germline V gene, CDR1 is SGHTA and CDR2 is FQGTGA. Trimming removed 3 bases from V and 2 bases from J, with 7 bases in between. In DNA, the CDR3 is TGTGCCAGCAGCTTGAACGGAAACTATGGCTACACCTTC. Protein sequence: CASSLNGNYGYTF.

In this sample, this clonotype turned up a few times. J is TRBJ1-4 and V is TRBV29-1, with no clear D. V was trimmed by 4 bases and J by 8 bases, leaving 14 bases between them. The CDR3 totals 13 residues. Germline V gives CDR1 SQVTM, CDR2 ANQGSEA. CDR3 region: CSVVDQLEEKLFF. In nucleotides, the CDR3 is TGCAGCGTTGTAGACCAATTGGAGGAAAAACTGTTTTTT.

The J gene is TRBJ2-7, the V gene TRBV20-1; no definite D call. CDR1 DFQATT and CDR2 SNEGSKA come from the germline V gene (reference sequence). The CDR3 is 11 amino acids. V lost 6 bases to trimming and J lost 5 bases, with 11 bases between them. CDR3 in amino acids: CSAPQSDEQYF. The CDR3 DNA reads as TGCAGTGCCCCTCAGAGTGACGAGCAGTACTTC.

This clonotype was seen at least ten times. The rearrangement joins TRBV6-1 to TRBJ1-5, with 7 nucleotides matching TRBD1. Germline V gives CDR1 MNHNS, CDR2 SASEGT. This CDR3 spans 14 amino acids. With 4 bases clipped from V and 6 bases from J, the junction kept 6 bases outside the gene matches. CDR3: CASSASGGRQPQHF. CDR3 nucleotide sequence: TGTGCCAGCAGTGCTTCAGGGGGACGTCAGCCCCAGCATTTT.

This clonotype was picked up many times. The chain has TRBV20-1 and TRBJ2-2; 10 bases are shared with TRBD2. From germline, CDR1 is DFQATT and CDR2 SNEGSKA (reference sequence). CDR3 size: 15 residues. The trim removed 5 bases at V and 0 bases at J, leaving 3 bases unmatched. The CDR3 here is CSAWTSGTNTGELFF. The DNA of the CDR3 is TGCAGTGCTTGGACTAGCGGAACGAACACCGGGGAGCTGTTTTTT.

This clonotype has only a few counts. This chain links TRBV4-1 with TRBJ2-3; D is undetermined. Trimming cost V 4 bases and J 5 bases, with 7 bases left between them. Germline CDR1 and CDR2: MGHRA and YSYEKL. This CDR3 region has 12 residues. The DNA of the CDR3 is TGCGCCAGCAGCCCCCCCCGAGATACGCAGTATTTT. Protein: CASSPPRDTQYF.

This clonotype was seen ten or more times. The junction shows a germline mismatch at one end, possibly a read error. The J gene is TRBJ2-5, the V gene TRBV12-3 or TRBV12-4; TRBD2 is a possible D gene (6 bases). This CDR3 contains 14 residues. The CDR3 loop is CASSFNSWRDPLNF. The CDR3 coding sequence is TGTGCCAGCAGTTTCAATAGCTGGAGGGACCCCCTCAACTTC.

This clonotype turned up a few times. The chain couples TRBV4-1 to TRBJ1-2; maybe TRBD1 (6 bases). V was clipped by 4 bases and J by 6 bases, with 18 bases between them. The CDR3 contains 15 residues. Germline V CDR1 and CDR2: MGHRA, YSYEKL. The CDR3 protein is CASSLPGMGGNGYTF. The CDR3 coding sequence is TGCGCCAGCAGCCTCCCCGGGATGGGGGGCAATGGCTACACCTTC.

This clonotype showed up many times. The chain employs TRBV13 and TRBJ1-2, with D possibly TRBD1 on 5 matching bases. CDR3 length: 14 amino acids. Trimming shortened V by 4 bases and J by 4 bases, and 13 bases separated the two germline ends. Germline CDR1 PRHDT, CDR2 FYEKMQ (reference sequence). Here the CDR3 reads CASSSARGFYGYTF. In DNA form, the CDR3 reads TGTGCCAGCAGCTCCGCCCGGGGGTTCTATGGCTACACCTTC.

This clonotype was picked up many times. The genes are TRBV7-3 and TRBJ2-2; maybe TRBD1 (6 bases). Looked up from germline, CDR1 is SGHTA and CDR2 is FQGTGA. Trimming shortened V by 2 bases and J by 1 base, and 8 bases separated the two germline ends. The CDR3 covers 15 residues. The DNA of the CDR3 is TGTGCCAGCAGCTTAGACAGGCAGAACACCGGGGAGCTGTTTTTT. This translates into CASSLDRQNTGELFF.

This clonotype was seen more than once but under ten times. The chain uses TRBV2 and TRBJ2-7, with TRBD2 matching 10 bases. The junction had 6 bases not matched to a gene; V was cut back by 6 bases and J by 4 bases. Germline CDR1 is SNHLY and CDR2 is FYNNEI. The CDR3 consists of 14 residues. The DNA of the CDR3 is TGTGCCAGCAGGGAACTAGCGGGAAGGTACGAGCAGTACTTC. Amino acids: CASRELAGRYEQYF.

This clonotype has ten or more counts. The chain uses TRBV7-8 and TRBJ2-3; TRBD2 matches 9 bases. The V gene end was trimmed by 1 base and the J gene end by 0 bases; junction bases not matched to a gene: 8. Germline loops: CDR1 SGHVS, CDR2 FQNEAQ. The CDR3 has 18 amino acids. CDR3 nucleotides: TGTGCCAGCAGCTTAGACCCCTCTAGCGGGGCTAGCACAGATACGCAGTATTTT. Translation: CASSLDPSSGASTDTQYF.

The rearrangement uses TRBV7-2 and TRBJ2-1; perhaps D is TRBD1 or TRBD2 (7 bases each). The germline gives CDR1 SGHTA, CDR2 FQGNSA. This CDR3 region has 16 residues. V gave up 8 bases and J gave up 3 bases, with 20 bases separating them. CDR3 region: CASPSGGGMDYNEQFF. CDR3 DNA sequence: TGTGCCAGCCCTTCAGGGGGGGGGATGGACTACAATGAGCAGTTCTTC.

This clonotype occurred many times. In DNA, the CDR3 is TGTGCCAGCTCACCGGGTCAGGAGGACACTGAAGCTTTCTTT. Translating it yields CASSPGQEDTEAFF. This rearrangement joins TRBV18 to TRBJ1-1; no firm D call. Trimming removed 3 bases at V and 3 bases at J, with 11 bases between. Germline loops: CDR1 KGHSH, CDR2 LQKENI. The CDR3 extends over 14 amino acids. Full variable domain (rest looked up from reference TRBV18 and TRBJ1-1): NAGVMQNPRHLVRRRGQEARLRCSPMKGHSHVYWYRQLPEEGLKFMVYLQKENIIDESGMPKERFSAEFPKEGPSILRIQQVVRGDSAAYFCASSPGQEDTEAFFGQGTRLTVV.

At least ten counts were recorded for this clonotype. The V call is TRBV20-1, the J call TRBJ1-4; D is undetermined. Germline lookup yields CDR1 DFQATT and CDR2 SNEGSKA (reference sequence). The CDR3 extends over 13 amino acids. Trimming removed 5 bases from V and 1 base from J, with 8 bases in between. CDR3 in DNA: TGCAGTGCTTATTCGGGAACTAATGAAAAACTGTTTTTT. This sequence encodes CSAYSGTNEKLFF.

This clonotype was observed many times. The chain carries TRBV2 and TRBJ1-2; no clear D gene. V lost 1 base to trimming and J lost 4 bases, with 10 bases between them. This CDR3 contains 14 residues. The germline CDR1 and CDR2 sequences are SNHLY and FYNNEI. Here the CDR3 DNA reads TGTGCCAGCAGTGAAGACCTGGTTGGCTATGGCTACACCTTC. This encodes CASSEDLVGYGYTF.

This clonotype showed up many times. V gene TRBV7-3 combines with J gene TRBJ2-1; maybe TRBD2 (6 bases). Germline V gene lookup returns CDR1 SGHTA and CDR2 FQGTGA. The ends were cut back, 4 bases at V and 2 bases at J, with 12 bases in the middle. The CDR3 runs 15 residues. CDR3 loop: CASSSDWEAYNEQFF. The CDR3 nucleotides read TGTGCCAGCAGCTCAGACTGGGAGGCCTACAATGAGCAGTTCTTC.